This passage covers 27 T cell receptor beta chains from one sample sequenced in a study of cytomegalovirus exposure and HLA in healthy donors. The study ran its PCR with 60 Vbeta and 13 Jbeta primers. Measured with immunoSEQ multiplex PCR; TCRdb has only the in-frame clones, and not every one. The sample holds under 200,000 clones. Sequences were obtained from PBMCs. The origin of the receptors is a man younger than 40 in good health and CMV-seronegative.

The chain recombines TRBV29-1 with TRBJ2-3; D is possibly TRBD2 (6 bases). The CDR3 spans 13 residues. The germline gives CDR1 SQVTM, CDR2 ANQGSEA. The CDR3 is CTGGQGGTDTQYF. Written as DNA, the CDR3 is TGCACCGGAGGGCAGGGTGGCACAGATACGCAGTATTTT.

DNA of the CDR3: TGTGCCAGCAGCTTAGTACTTAGCCAAAGCACAGATACGCAGTATTTT. Its protein product is CASSLVLSQSTDTQYF. The rearrangement joins TRBV7-6 to TRBJ2-3; D is ambiguous. Trimming took off 1 base at V and 0 bases at J, with 11 bases between the two ends. CDR1 and CDR2 (germline): SGHVS, FNYEAQ. The CDR3 contains 16 residues.

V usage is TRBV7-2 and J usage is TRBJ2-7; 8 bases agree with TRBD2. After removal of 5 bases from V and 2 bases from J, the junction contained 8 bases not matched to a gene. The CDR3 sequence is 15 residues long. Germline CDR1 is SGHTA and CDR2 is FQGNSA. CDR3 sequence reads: CASSPRGGKAYEQYF. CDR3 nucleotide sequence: TGTGCCAGCAGCCCTCGGGGGGGAAAAGCCTACGAGCAGTACTTC.

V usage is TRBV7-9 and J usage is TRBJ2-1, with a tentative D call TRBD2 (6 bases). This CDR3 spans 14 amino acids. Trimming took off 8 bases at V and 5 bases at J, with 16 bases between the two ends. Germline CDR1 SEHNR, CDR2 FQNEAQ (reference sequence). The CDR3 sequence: CASFWGGLDNEQFF. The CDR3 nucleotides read TGTGCCAGCTTCTGGGGAGGTTTGGACAATGAGCAGTTCTTC.

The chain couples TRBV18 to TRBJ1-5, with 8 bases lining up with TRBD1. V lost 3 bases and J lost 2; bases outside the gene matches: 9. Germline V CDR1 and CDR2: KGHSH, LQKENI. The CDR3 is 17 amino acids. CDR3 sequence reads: CASSPNDRGSGNQPQHF. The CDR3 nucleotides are TGTGCCAGCTCACCCAACGACAGGGGAAGTGGCAATCAGCCCCAGCATTTT.

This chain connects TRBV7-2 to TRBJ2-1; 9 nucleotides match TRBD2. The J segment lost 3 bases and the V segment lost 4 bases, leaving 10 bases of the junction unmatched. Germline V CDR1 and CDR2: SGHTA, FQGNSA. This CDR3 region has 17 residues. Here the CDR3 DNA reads TGTGCCAGCAGCTATGGGTTCGTTAGCGGGGGCTACAATGAGCAGTTCTTC. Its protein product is CASSYGFVSGGYNEQFF.

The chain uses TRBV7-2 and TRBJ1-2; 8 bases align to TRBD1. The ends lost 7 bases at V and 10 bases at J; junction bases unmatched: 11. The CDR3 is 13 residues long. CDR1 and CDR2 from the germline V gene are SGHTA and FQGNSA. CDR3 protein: CASTDRGYLDYTF. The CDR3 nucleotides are TGTGCCAGCACCGACAGGGGTTACCTCGACTACACCTTC.

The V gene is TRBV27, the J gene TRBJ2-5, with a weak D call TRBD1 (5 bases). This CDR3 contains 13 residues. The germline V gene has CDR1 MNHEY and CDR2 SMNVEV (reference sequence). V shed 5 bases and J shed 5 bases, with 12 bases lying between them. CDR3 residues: CASSARVGETQYF. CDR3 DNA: TGTGCCAGCAGTGCCAGGGTTGGGGAGACCCAGTACTTC.

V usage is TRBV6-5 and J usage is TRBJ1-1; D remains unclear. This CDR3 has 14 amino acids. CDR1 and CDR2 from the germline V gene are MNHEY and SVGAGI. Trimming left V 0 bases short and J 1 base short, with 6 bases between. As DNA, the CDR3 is TGTGCCAGCAGTTACTCAGCCCAGAACACTGAAGCTTTCTTT. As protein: CASSYSAQNTEAFF.

Written as DNA, the CDR3 is TGCGCCAGCAGCCAAGCGATCCGGGCTAATGAAAAACTGTTTTTT. Its translation: CASSQAIRANEKLFF. The rearrangement links TRBV4-3 to TRBJ1-4; D remains ambiguous. Germline assignment: CDR1 LGHNA and CDR2 YSLEER. The CDR3 spans 15 residues. Deletions cut 1 base from V and 3 bases from J, with 9 bases between.

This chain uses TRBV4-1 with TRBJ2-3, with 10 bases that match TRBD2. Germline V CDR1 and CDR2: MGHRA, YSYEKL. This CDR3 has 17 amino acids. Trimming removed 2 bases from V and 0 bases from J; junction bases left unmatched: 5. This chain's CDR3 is CASSQRGLAVSTDTQYF. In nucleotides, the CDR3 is TGCGCCAGCAGCCAAAGAGGACTAGCGGTTAGCACAGATACGCAGTATTTT.

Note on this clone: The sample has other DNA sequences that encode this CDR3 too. In nucleotides, the CDR3 is TGCGCCAGCAGCTCAGCGGGGGGCTCCTACAATGAGCAGTTCTTC. Translation gives CASSSAGGSYNEQFF. The chain joins TRBV5-1 to TRBJ2-1, with 9 bases identical to TRBD2. This CDR3 comprises 15 residues. Trimming took 3 bases from V and 0 from J; bases not matched to a gene: 1. The germline V gene has CDR1 SGHRS and CDR2 YFSETQ.

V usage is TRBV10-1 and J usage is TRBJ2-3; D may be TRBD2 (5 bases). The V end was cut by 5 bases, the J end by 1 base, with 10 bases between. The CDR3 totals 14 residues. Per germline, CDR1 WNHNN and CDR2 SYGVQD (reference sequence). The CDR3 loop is CASSRGSGTDTQYF. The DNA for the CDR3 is TGCGCCAGCAGTCGAGGGAGCGGCACAGATACGCAGTATTTT.

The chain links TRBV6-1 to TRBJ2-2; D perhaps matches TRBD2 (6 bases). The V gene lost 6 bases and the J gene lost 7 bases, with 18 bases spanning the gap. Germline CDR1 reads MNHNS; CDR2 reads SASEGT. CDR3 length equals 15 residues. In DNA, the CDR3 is TGTGCCAGCAGCAGCTCCCAGGGAGGAGGCGGGGAGCTGTTTTTT. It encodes CASSSSQGGGGELFF.

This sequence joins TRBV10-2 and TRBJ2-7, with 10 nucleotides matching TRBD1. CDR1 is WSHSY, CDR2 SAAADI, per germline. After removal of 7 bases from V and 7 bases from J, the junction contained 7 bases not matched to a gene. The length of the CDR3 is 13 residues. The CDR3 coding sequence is TGCGCCAGCAACCGGGACAGGGGTGGGGAGCAGTACTTC. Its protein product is CASNRDRGGEQYF.

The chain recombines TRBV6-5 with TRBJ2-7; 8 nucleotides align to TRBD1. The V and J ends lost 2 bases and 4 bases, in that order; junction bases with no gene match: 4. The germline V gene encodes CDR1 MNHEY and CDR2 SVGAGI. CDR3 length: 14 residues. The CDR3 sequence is CASSYGDRGYEQYF. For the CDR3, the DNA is TGTGCCAGCAGTTACGGAGACAGGGGATACGAGCAGTACTTC.

The CDR3 coding sequence is TGTGCCAGCAGCCAAGATAGAGGGACAGCTTATGGCTACACCTTC. Translation: CASSQDRGTAYGYTF. The chain employs TRBV4-2 and TRBJ1-2; 7 bases fit TRBD1. Unmatched junction bases numbered 6, after V lost 0 bases and J lost 5 bases. The germline gives CDR1 LGHNA, CDR2 YNFKEQ. The CDR3 loop spans 15 amino acids.

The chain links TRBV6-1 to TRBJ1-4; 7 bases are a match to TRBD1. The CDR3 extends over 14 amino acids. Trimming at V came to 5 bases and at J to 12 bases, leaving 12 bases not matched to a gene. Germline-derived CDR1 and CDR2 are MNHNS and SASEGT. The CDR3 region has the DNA TGTGCCAGCAGTCAGCGACAGGGCCTTTTGGAACTGTTTTTT. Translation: CASSQRQGLLELFF.

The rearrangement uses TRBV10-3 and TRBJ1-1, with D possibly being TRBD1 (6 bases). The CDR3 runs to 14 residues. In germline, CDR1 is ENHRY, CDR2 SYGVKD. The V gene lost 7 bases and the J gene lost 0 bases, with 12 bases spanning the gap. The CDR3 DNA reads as TGTGCCATCACCAAGGGGGATTTGAACACTGAAGCTTTCTTT. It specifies CAITKGDLNTEAFF.

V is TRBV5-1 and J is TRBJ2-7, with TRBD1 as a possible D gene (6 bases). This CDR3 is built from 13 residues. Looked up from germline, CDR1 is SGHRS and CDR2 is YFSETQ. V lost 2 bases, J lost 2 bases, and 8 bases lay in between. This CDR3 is CASSLRQAYEQYF. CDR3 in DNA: TGCGCCAGCAGCTTAAGACAGGCCTACGAGCAGTACTTC.

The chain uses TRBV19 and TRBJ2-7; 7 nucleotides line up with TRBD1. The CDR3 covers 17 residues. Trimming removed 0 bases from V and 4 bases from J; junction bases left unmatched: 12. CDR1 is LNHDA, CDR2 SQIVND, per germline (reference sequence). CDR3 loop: CASSIDHQGGAAYEQYF. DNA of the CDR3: TGTGCCAGTAGTATAGACCATCAAGGGGGCGCAGCGTACGAGCAGTACTTC.

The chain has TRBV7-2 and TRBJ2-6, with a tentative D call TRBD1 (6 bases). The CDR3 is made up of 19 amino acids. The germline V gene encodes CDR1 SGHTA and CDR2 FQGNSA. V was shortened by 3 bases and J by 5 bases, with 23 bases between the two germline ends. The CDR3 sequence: CASSFRVDRSILWANVLTF. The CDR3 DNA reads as TGTGCCAGCAGCTTTCGCGTAGACAGGTCCATTCTCTGGGCCAACGTCCTGACTTTC.

The DNA of the CDR3 is TGTGCCAGCTCACCGCGGGGGGAGTCCGGGGAGCTGTTTTTT. Its protein is CASSPRGESGELFF. The chain employs TRBV18 and TRBJ2-2; 8 bases fit TRBD2. The CDR3 contains 14 residues. Germline CDR1 KGHSH, CDR2 LQKENI. Unmatched junction bases numbered 3, after V lost 3 bases and J lost 6 bases.

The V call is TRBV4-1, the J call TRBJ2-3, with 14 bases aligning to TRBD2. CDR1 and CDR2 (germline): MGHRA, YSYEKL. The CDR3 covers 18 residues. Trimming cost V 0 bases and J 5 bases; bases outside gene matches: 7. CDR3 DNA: TGCGCCAGCAGCCAAGATTCGACTAGCGGGAGGGCTGGAGATACGCAGTATTTT. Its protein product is CASSQDSTSGRAGDTQYF.

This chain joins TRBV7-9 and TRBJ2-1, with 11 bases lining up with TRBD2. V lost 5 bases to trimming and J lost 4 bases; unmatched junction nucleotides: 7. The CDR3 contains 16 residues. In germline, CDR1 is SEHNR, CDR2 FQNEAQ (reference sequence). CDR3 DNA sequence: TGTGCCAGCAGCCCGGGACTAGCGGTATGGTACAATGAGCAGTTCTTC. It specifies CASSPGLAVWYNEQFF. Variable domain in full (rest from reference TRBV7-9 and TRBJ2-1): DTGVSQNPRHKITKRGQNVTFRCDPISEHNRLYWYRQTLGQGPEFLTYFQNEAQLEKSRLLSDRFSAERPKGSFSTLEIQRTEQGDSAMYLCASSPGLAVWYNEQFFGPGTRLTVL.

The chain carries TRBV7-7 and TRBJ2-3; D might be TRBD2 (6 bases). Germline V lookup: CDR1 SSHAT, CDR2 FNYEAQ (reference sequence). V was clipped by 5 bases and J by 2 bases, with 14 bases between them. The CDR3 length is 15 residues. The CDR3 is CASSAGPPHTDTQYF. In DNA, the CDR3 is TGTGCCAGCAGCGCGGGACCGCCGCACACAGATACGCAGTATTTT.

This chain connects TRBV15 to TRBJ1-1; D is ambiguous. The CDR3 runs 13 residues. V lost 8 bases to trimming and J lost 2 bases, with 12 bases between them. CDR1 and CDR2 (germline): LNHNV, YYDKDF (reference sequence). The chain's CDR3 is CATGQRKNTEAFF. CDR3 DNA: TGTGCCACCGGGCAGAGAAAAAACACTGAAGCTTTCTTT. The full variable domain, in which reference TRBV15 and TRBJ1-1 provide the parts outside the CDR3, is DAMVIQNPRYQVTQFGKPVTLSCSQTLNHNVMYWYQQKSSQAPKLLFHYYDKDFNNEADTPDNFQSRRPNTSFCFLDIRSPGLGDTAMYLCATGQRKNTEAFFGQGTRLTVV.